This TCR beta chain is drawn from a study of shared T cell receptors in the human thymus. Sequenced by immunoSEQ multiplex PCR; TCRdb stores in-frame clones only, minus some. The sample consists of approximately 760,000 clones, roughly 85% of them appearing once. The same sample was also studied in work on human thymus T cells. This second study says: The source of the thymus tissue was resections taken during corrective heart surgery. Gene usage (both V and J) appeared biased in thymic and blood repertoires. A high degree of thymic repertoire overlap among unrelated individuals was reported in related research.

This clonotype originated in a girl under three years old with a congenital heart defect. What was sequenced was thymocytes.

The CDR3 here is CASTTAGRGLNTEAFF. Written as DNA, the CDR3 is TGCGCCAGCACCACAGCCGGCAGGGGGTTGAACACTGAAGCTTTCTTT. This chain connects TRBV5-1 to TRBJ1-1; 7 nucleotides line up with TRBD1. V shed 6 bases, J shed 0 bases, and the junction held 11 bases outside the gene matches. Per the germline V gene, CDR1 is SGHRS and CDR2 is YFSETQ. This CDR3 comprises 16 residues.